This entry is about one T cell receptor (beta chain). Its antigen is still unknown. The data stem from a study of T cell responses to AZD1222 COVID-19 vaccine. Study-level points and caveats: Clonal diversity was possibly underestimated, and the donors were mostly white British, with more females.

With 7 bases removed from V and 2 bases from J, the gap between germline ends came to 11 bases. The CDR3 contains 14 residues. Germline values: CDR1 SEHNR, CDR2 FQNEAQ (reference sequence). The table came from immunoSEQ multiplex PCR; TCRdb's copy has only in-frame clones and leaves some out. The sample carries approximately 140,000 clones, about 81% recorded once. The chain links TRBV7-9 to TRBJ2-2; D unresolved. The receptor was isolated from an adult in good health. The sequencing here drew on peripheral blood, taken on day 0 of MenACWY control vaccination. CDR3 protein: CASTPSGNTGELFF. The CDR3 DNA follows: TGTGCCAGCACCCCGTCGGGTAACACCGGGGAGCTGTTTTTT.